This T cell receptor beta chain was sequenced during a study of blood T cell repertoires in COVID-19. Overall study context: PBMCs, B-cell-depleted T cells, or T cells were the source of the cDNA or gDNA that made up the material.

CDR3 length: 21 amino acids. Generated by immunoSEQ multiplex PCR, the TCRdb table keeps only in-frame clones and is missing some. The data hold roughly 300,000 clones, with approximately 90% observed a single time. The genes are TRBV21-1 and TRBJ2-6; TRBD2, the table's D call, was not compared with the DNA. TRBV21-1 is described as a pseudogene. What was sequenced was peripheral blood. The TCR was taken from a woman in her 30s with COVID-19, enrolled during active disease. DNA for the CDR3: TGTGCCAGCAGCAAAGAGCATAGGAGGAGGGGTAAGAGCTCTGGGGCCAACGTCCTGACTTTC. Amino acid sequence: CASSKEHRRRGKSSGANVLTF.